This T cell receptor (beta chain) was observed in a study of cytomegalovirus exposure and HLA in healthy donors. General study findings and limits: In vitro testing confirmed a few CMV-associated chains as specific for CMV antigens. In a later analysis, V- and J-gene trimming of beta chains associated with a DCLRE1C missense variant, replicated independently.

This clone appeared once. Antigen specificity is unknown. The CDR3 covers 15 residues. Trimming stripped 0 bases from V and 4 bases from J, with 8 bases between. Germline V gene sequence: CDR1 SGHRS, CDR2 YFSETQ. A multiplex PCR was run with 60 Vbeta primers and 13 Jbeta primers. Per the original methods: Counted up in a later analysis, unique TCR beta chains came to approximately 83 million, with around 9.9 million shared. Assay: immunoSEQ multiplex PCR; the TCRdb copy retains only in-frame clones and omits some. V and J calls and clone size are copied from that table; D and trimming were computed from the DNA. The table has under 150,000 clones, around three quarters seen once; the top ten hold more than 0.85%.

The V call is TRBV5-1, the J call TRBJ2-6; TRBD2 might be the D (5 bases). The specimen sequenced was PBMCs. The TCR comes from a man aged 18 to 29 in good health and CMV-seronegative. The CDR3 nucleotides read TGCGCCAGCAGCTTGGGAGGGTCCGGGGCCAACGTCCTGACTTTC. It is translated as CASSLGGSGANVLTF.